The next 29 T cell receptor beta chains were all read from a single sample in a study of cytomegalovirus exposure and HLA in healthy donors. Both 60 Vbeta primers and 13 Jbeta primers went into the PCR. Using immunoSEQ multiplex PCR, the repertoire was profiled, and TCRdb retains in-frame clones only, with some absent. The data show 100,000 to 120,000 clones, over 60% seen once. Source material: PBMCs. Receptors were obtained from a woman in her fifties or sixties in good health and CMV-seropositive.

This clone was recorded only once. This chain joins TRBV7-6 and TRBJ1-6; D may be TRBD1 (5 bases). The CDR3 spans 12 residues. Deletions cut 6 bases from V and 7 bases from J, with 7 bases between. Per germline, CDR1 SGHVS and CDR2 FNYEAQ. Written as DNA, the CDR3 is TGTGCCAGCAGGGCAGGGAATTCACCCCTCCACTTT. Encoded protein: CASRAGNSPLHF.

This rearrangement joins TRBV5-4 to TRBJ2-5; D gene uncertain. The CDR3 has 14 amino acids. V was pared by 3 bases and J by 6 bases, with 15 bases between. The germline V gene encodes CDR1 SGHNT and CDR2 YYREEE (reference sequence). The CDR3 sequence is CASSSSVARKTQYF. CDR3 bases: TGTGCCAGCAGCTCCTCCGTGGCTAGGAAGACCCAGTACTTC.

Details on this clone: One end of the junction is discordant with germline, which a read error may explain. The V gene is TRBV29-1, the J gene TRBJ2-7; tentative D call: TRBD2 (6 bases). Germline assignment: CDR1 SQVTM and CDR2 ANQGSEA. The CDR3 has 17 residues. The CDR3 nucleotides read TGCAGCGTTAGCTCAGAAATGACAACCGGGACTTCCTACGAGCAGCACTTC. This translates into CSVSSEMTTGTSYEQHF.

The V and J genes are TRBV7-2 and TRBJ2-2; 10 nucleotides agree with TRBD2. V lost 0 bases, J lost 7 bases, and 8 bases stayed unmatched. The CDR3 consists of 17 residues. Germline V CDR1 and CDR2: SGHTA, FQGNSA. The CDR3 bases are TGTGCCAGCAGCTTAGCGCCTCTAGCGGGAGCGGTCGGGGAGCTGTTTTTT. It specifies CASSLAPLAGAVGELFF.

This clone came up a few times. The chain has TRBV28 and TRBJ2-3; the D gene is possibly TRBD2 (7 bases). Germline V CDR1 and CDR2: MDHEN, SYDVKM. This CDR3 region has 20 residues. Trimming left V 2 bases short and J 2 bases short, with 26 bases between. CDR3 loop: CASSLGGFGGRRKHTDTQYF. CDR3 DNA: TGTGCCAGCAGTTTAGGGGGTTTCGGGGGGCGACGGAAACACACAGATACGCAGTATTTT.

V gene TRBV19 combines with J gene TRBJ1-5; 7 nucleotides match TRBD1. Germline V gene lookup returns CDR1 LNHDA and CDR2 SQIVND (reference sequence). This CDR3 has 17 amino acids. J lost 0 bases, V lost 5 bases, and 10 bases had no gene match. The DNA for the CDR3 is TGTGCCAGTAGTCTCCGGACAGGCCGCTATAGCAATCAGCCCCAGCATTTT. It codes for CASSLRTGRYSNQPQHF. Looking up the rest from reference TRBV19 and TRBJ1-5 gives the full variable domain: DGGITQSPKYLFRKEGQNVTLSCEQNLNHDAMYWYRQDPGQGLRLIYYSQIVNDFQKGDIAEGYSVSREKKESFPLTVTSAQKNPTAFYLCASSLRTGRYSNQPQHFGDGTRLSIL.

This clone was counted a few times. The rearrangement uses TRBV2 and TRBJ1-2; TRBD1 matches 9 bases. The germline V gene encodes CDR1 SNHLY and CDR2 FYNNEI. V lost 7 bases to trimming and J lost 5 bases; unmatched junction nucleotides: 8. This CDR3 is 14 amino acids long. The CDR3 protein is CASNEGQGTYGYTF. The DNA for the CDR3 is TGTGCCAGCAACGAAGGACAGGGGACGTATGGCTACACCTTC. Full variable domain (outside the CDR3, taken from reference TRBV2 and TRBJ1-2): EPEVTQTPSHQVTQMGQEVILRCVPISNHLYFYWYRQILGQKVEFLVSFYNNEISEKSEIFDDQFSVERPDGSNFTLKIRSTKLEDSAMYFCASNEGQGTYGYTFGSGTRLTVV.

CDR3 loop: CASSKTGGAYNSPLHF. As DNA, the CDR3 is TGTGCCAGCAGCAAAACAGGGGGCGCTTATAATTCACCCCTCCACTTT. This sequence joins TRBV28 and TRBJ1-6; 9 positions match TRBD1. The CDR3 length is 16 residues. CDR1 is MDHEN and CDR2 is SYDVKM in the germline V gene. V lost 6 bases and J lost 4; bases outside the gene matches: 7.

V and J are TRBV29-1 and TRBJ2-1, with 11 nucleotides matching TRBD2. J gave up 0 bases and V 6 bases, and 4 bases lay outside the gene matches. Germline CDR1 reads SQVTM; CDR2 reads ANQGSEA. The CDR3 has 15 amino acids. CDR3 in DNA: TGCAGCGTCAAGGGACTAGCGGACTCCTACAATGAGCAGTTCTTC. Translation gives CSVKGLADSYNEQFF.

The chain couples TRBV27 to TRBJ2-3; 10 bases align to TRBD2. The CDR3 consists of 15 residues. Germline V gene sequence: CDR1 MNHEY, CDR2 SMNVEV (reference sequence). V was clipped by 5 bases and J by 5 bases; unmatched bases: 7. This CDR3 reads CASSGSGRGVDTQYF. CDR3 DNA sequence: TGTGCCAGCAGTGGAAGCGGGAGGGGCGTAGATACGCAGTATTTT.

The chain links TRBV20-1 to TRBJ2-7; D unresolved. The germline gives CDR1 DFQATT, CDR2 SNEGSKA (reference sequence). The CDR3 has 11 amino acids. V was trimmed by 4 bases and J by 6 bases, leaving 10 bases between them. CDR3 sequence (DNA): TGCAGTGCTATCTCGAGGATCGAGCAGTACTTC. Translated: CSAISRIEQYF.

The chain uses TRBV7-2 and TRBJ1-2; no clear D gene. The germline V and J ends were trimmed by 1 base and 4 bases, with 13 bases remaining between them. Germline V gene sequence: CDR1 SGHTA, CDR2 FQGNSA. This CDR3 spans 15 amino acids. The DNA for the CDR3 is TGTGCCAGCAGCTTAGGGGGAGATGGCGTCTATGGCTACACCTTC. Protein: CASSLGGDGVYGYTF.

The chain is built from TRBV7-9 and TRBJ1-1; tentative D call: TRBD1 (5 bases). Germline loops: CDR1 SEHNR, CDR2 FQNEAQ (reference sequence). The ends were cut back, 5 bases at V and 11 bases at J, with 15 bases in the middle. The CDR3 length is 12 residues. The CDR3 protein is CASSPGHLGAFF. The CDR3 nucleotides are TGTGCCAGCAGCCCCGGACACTTGGGGGCTTTCTTT.

The rearrangement links TRBV6-1 to TRBJ1-6; D is ambiguous. V was cut by 8 bases and J by 0 bases, with 11 bases left in between. Germline V gives CDR1 MNHNS, CDR2 SASEGT. The CDR3 is 15 residues long. CDR3 sequence: CASFEYSSYNSPLHF. DNA for the CDR3: TGTGCCAGCTTTGAATATAGCTCCTATAATTCACCCCTCCACTTT.

V usage is TRBV2 and J usage is TRBJ2-7; possibly TRBD1 for D (7 bases). Germline V gene data show CDR1 as SNHLY and CDR2 as FYNNEI. The CDR3 covers 17 residues. V was cut by 7 bases and J by 0 bases, with 22 bases left in between. For the CDR3, the DNA is TGTGCCAGCAAGGATAGGAGGGGGCTAGCGACCTCCTACGAGCAGTACTTC. The encoded protein is CASKDRRGLATSYEQYF.

The chain joins TRBV7-2 to TRBJ1-3, with D perhaps matching TRBD1 (6 bases). The V and J ends lost 5 bases and 2 bases respectively, with 10 bases between them. Germline V lookup: CDR1 SGHTA, CDR2 FQGNSA. The CDR3 runs 14 residues. CDR3 loop: CASSPPGAGNTIYF. The CDR3 nucleotides read TGTGCCAGCAGCCCACCAGGGGCTGGAAACACCATATATTTT.

The gene calls are TRBV18 and TRBJ2-5, with D unresolved. Germline values: CDR1 KGHSH, CDR2 LQKENI. The CDR3 consists of 14 residues. V shed 5 bases and J shed 10 bases, with 20 bases lying between them. The CDR3 loop is CASSSPLQESGQYF. The CDR3 DNA is TGTGCCAGCTCATCCCCACTGCAAGAGAGTGGCCAGTACTTC.

This sequence joins TRBV28 and TRBJ2-3; no clear D. CDR1 and CDR2 (germline): MDHEN, SYDVKM. V was clipped by 7 bases and J by 6 bases, with 8 bases between them. This CDR3 comprises 11 residues. This chain's CDR3 is CASNSRDTQYF. CDR3 sequence (DNA): TGTGCCAGCAACTCTCGCGATACGCAGTATTTT.

This clone is a singleton in its sample. The chain couples TRBV7-9 to TRBJ1-2; possible D gene TRBD1, 6 bases. The V end lost 2 bases, the J end lost 4 bases, and 11 bases lay between the germline ends. Germline assignment: CDR1 SEHNR and CDR2 FQNEAQ (reference sequence). There are 14 residues in the CDR3. CDR3 bases: TGTGCCAGCAGCTTATTGGGGGCGCCCTATGGCTACACCTTC. This sequence encodes CASSLLGAPYGYTF.

This sequence joins TRBV19 and TRBJ2-2; 7 bases are a match to TRBD1. The V and J ends lost 5 bases and 0 bases, in that order; junction bases with no gene match: 6. This CDR3 region has 16 residues. The germline CDR1 and CDR2 sequences are LNHDA and SQIVND (reference sequence). In DNA form, the CDR3 reads TGTGCCAGTAGTCGAAGACAGGGCCCGAACACCGGGGAGCTGTTTTTT. It codes for CASSRRQGPNTGELFF.

This clone came up once. This chain joins TRBV7-2 and TRBJ2-7; D is ambiguous. The germline V gene encodes CDR1 SGHTA and CDR2 FQGNSA. The V and J ends lost 1 base and 3 bases respectively, with 4 bases between them. CDR3 length: 12 residues. CDR3 DNA: TGTGCCAGCAGCTTAGAGCACTACGAGCAGTACTTC. It translates to CASSLEHYEQYF.

The genes are TRBV28 and TRBJ2-6, with a weak D call TRBD2 (6 bases). The CDR3 contains 18 residues. From germline, CDR1 is MDHEN and CDR2 SYDVKM. The germline V and J ends were trimmed by 8 bases and 0 bases, with 20 bases remaining between them. The CDR3 here is CASLRDGRLSSGANVLTF. CDR3 coding DNA: TGTGCCAGCCTCCGCGACGGGAGACTCAGCTCTGGGGCCAACGTCCTGACTTTC.

The chain uses TRBV7-3 and TRBJ2-3; 9 nucleotides match TRBD2. Germline V gene sequence: CDR1 SGHTA, CDR2 FQGTGA. The trim removed 2 bases at V and 4 bases at J, leaving 1 base unmatched. The CDR3 totals 14 residues. The chain's CDR3 is CASSLEREADTQYF. The CDR3 DNA is TGTGCCAGCAGCTTAGAGCGGGAGGCAGATACGCAGTATTTT. Together with reference TRBV7-3 and TRBJ2-3, the CDR3 gives the full variable domain: GAGVSQTPSNKVTEKGKYVELRCDPISGHTALYWYRQSLGQGPEFLIYFQGTGAADDSGLPNDRFFAVRPEGSVSTLKIQRTERGDSAVYLCASSLEREADTQYFGPGTRLTVL.

This chain connects TRBV28 to TRBJ2-3, with 10 bases that match TRBD1. The CDR3 totals 15 residues. With V trimmed by 0 bases and J by 4 bases, 1 base remained unmatched. CDR1 MDHEN and CDR2 SYDVKM come from the germline V gene. The CDR3 loop is CASSLWGTGADTQYF. CDR3 coding DNA: TGTGCCAGCAGTTTATGGGGGACAGGGGCAGATACGCAGTATTTT.

This chain links TRBV6-5 with TRBJ2-7; TRBD2 matches at 9 bases. CDR1 and CDR2 (germline): MNHEY, SVGAGI. This CDR3 has 13 residues. Trimming cost V 5 bases and J 5 bases; bases outside gene matches: 4. The CDR3 nucleotides read TGTGCCAGCAGTACTCTAGCGGGAAACGAGCAGTACTTC. Residues: CASSTLAGNEQYF.

This clone was seen a single time. The chain's CDR3 is CASSPPSGVPYEQYF. The CDR3 nucleotides read TGTGCCAGCTCACCACCCTCGGGAGTTCCGTACGAGCAGTACTTC. The chain joins TRBV18 to TRBJ2-7, with TRBD2 as a possible D gene (6 bases). Germline lookup yields CDR1 KGHSH and CDR2 LQKENI. The CDR3 runs 15 residues. V lost 0 bases and J 4 bases, leaving 13 bases between the germline ends. The full variable domain, in which reference TRBV18 and TRBJ2-7 provide the parts outside the CDR3, is NAGVMQNPRHLVRRRGQEARLRCSPMKGHSHVYWYRQLPEEGLKFMVYLQKENIIDESGMPKERFSAEFPKEGPSILRIQQVVRGDSAAYFCASSPPSGVPYEQYFGPGTRLTVT.

CDR3 bases: TGTGCCAGCAGCTTAGCGGCGGAACGGGTCTACGAGCAGTACTTC. Its translation: CASSLAAERVYEQYF. The chain links TRBV7-9 to TRBJ2-7; no definite D call. CDR1 and CDR2 from the germline V gene are SEHNR and FQNEAQ (reference sequence). Trimming pared 0 bases from V and 3 bases from J, leaving 12 bases between. The CDR3 contains 15 residues.

This clone was recorded a few times. The chain uses TRBV5-1 and TRBJ2-1; D remains unclear. Germline CDR1 SGHRS, CDR2 YFSETQ. This CDR3 contains 14 residues. With 0 bases removed from V and 8 bases from J, the gap between germline ends came to 12 bases. In nucleotides, the CDR3 is TGCGCCAGCAGCTTGGGGTTTATGAGTCATGAGCAGTTCTTC. Translated, it gives CASSLGFMSHEQFF.

This rearrangement joins TRBV30 to TRBJ1-5; 7 nucleotides match TRBD1. The ends lost 4 bases at V and 2 bases at J; junction bases unmatched: 11. Germline CDR1 and CDR2: GTSNPN and SVGIG (reference sequence). There are 16 residues in the CDR3. The CDR3 coding sequence is TGTGCCTGGAAACTAAGGGGGCAGGATGGCAATCAGCCCCAGCATTTT. This codes for CAWKLRGQDGNQPQHF.